This entry lists 17 T cell receptor beta chains sequenced from one sample in a study of T cells in women clearing cervical HPV infection. This table comes from immunoSEQ multiplex PCR, and its TCRdb copy is limited to in-frame clones, with some not included. Found here are tens of thousands of clones; the top ten clones hold about 6.4%. Sequencing used blood buffy coat. These receptors all come from a woman aged 18 to 75 with a cervical HPV16 infection that either progressed to CIN3+ or cleared (not recorded which).

Remarks on this clone: The junction and the germline gene differ at one end; a read error may be behind it. The read ends 3 residues early relative to the CDR3; the germline J gene fills the gap. This sequence joins TRBV4-1 and TRBJ2-2, with D maybe TRBD2 (5 bases). The CDR3 has 16 residues. Germline assignment: CDR1 MGHRA and CDR2 YSYEKL. The chain's CDR3 is CTSSPLCGREAGELFF. Incomplete CDR3 DNA: TGCACCAGCAGCCCATTATGCGGGCGAGAGGCCGGGGAG.

Notes on this clone: Read sequence stops 3 residues before the CDR3 end, and the germline J gene provides the missing end. The V and J genes are TRBV10-2 and TRBJ1-5; 9 positions agree with TRBD1. Germline V gene sequence: CDR1 WSHSY, CDR2 SAAADI. With 11 bases clipped from V and 5 bases from J, the junction kept 7 bases outside the gene matches. This CDR3 is built from 13 residues. Incomplete CDR3 DNA: TGCGCCTCAAGGGACAGGGTTGATCAGCCC. Protein sequence: CASRDRVDQP. The CDR3 in full is CASRDRVDQPQHF.

In the case of this clone: The read halts 3 residues ahead of the CDR3 end, with the missing end drawn from the germline J gene. The rearrangement uses TRBV6-7 and TRBJ2-7, with 8 bases aligning to TRBD2. TRBV6-7 is recorded as an ORF, its role being uncertain. The CDR3 is 14 residues long. The ends lost 7 bases at V and 3 bases at J; junction bases unmatched: 8. CDR3 amino acids: CASIHGGGSYEQYF. The sequenced part of the CDR3 DNA is TGTGCCAGCATCCACGGGGGGGGGAGCTACGAG.

With respect to this clone: The observed sequence ends 3 residues before the CDR3 terminus, with the missing tail filled in from the germline J gene. The chain uses TRBV2 and TRBJ1-2; 7 nucleotides match TRBD1. Germline V gene lookup returns CDR1 SNHLY and CDR2 FYNNEI. CDR3 length: 14 amino acids. The J segment lost 6 bases and the V segment lost 4 bases, leaving 8 bases of the junction unmatched. CDR3: CASSADRALHGYTF. The sequenced part of the CDR3 DNA is TGTGCCAGCAGTGCCGACAGGGCCCTTCATGGC.

Concerning this clone itself: Read coverage stops 3 residues before the CDR3 terminus; the germline J gene supplies the remainder. The chain carries TRBV18 and TRBJ2-1; possible D gene TRBD2, 5 bases. Germline V gene data show CDR1 as KGHSH and CDR2 as LQKENI. Between the trimmed V and J ends, which lost 2 bases and 1 base, there was a span of 9 bases. CDR3 size: 15 residues. The CDR3 protein is CASSPGRGSYNEQFF. Incomplete CDR3 DNA: TGTGCCAGCTCACCAGGCCGGGGTTCCTACAATGAG.

Of note for this clone: The read is 3 residues too short to cover the CDR3 end, so that end is filled in from the germline J gene. The chain joins TRBV7-3 to TRBJ2-2; maybe TRBD2 (7 bases). Germline V gene sequence: CDR1 SGHTA, CDR2 FQGTGA. With 5 bases removed from V and 6 bases from J, the gap between germline ends came to 16 bases. The CDR3 consists of 15 residues. The sequenced part of the CDR3 DNA is TGTGCCAGCAGCGCCTCGGGGGGCTGGGCCGGGGAG. This gives the protein CASSASGGWAGE. The complete CDR3 sequence is CASSASGGWAGELFF.

As regards this clone: The read comes to an end 3 residues before the CDR3 does, leaving the germline J gene to fill in the end. The chain uses TRBV20-1 and TRBJ1-5; D might be TRBD1 (6 bases). Germline loops: CDR1 DFQATT, CDR2 SNEGSKA (reference sequence). This CDR3 is built from 13 residues. The V end was cut by 5 bases, the J end by 7 bases, with 15 bases between. CDR3 region: CSADRDIGQPQHF. CDR3 bases read: TGCAGTGCTGACCGGGACATCGGACAGCCC.

Turning to this clone: Read coverage stops 3 residues before the CDR3 terminus; the germline J gene supplies the remainder. This rearrangement joins TRBV14 to TRBJ2-7; D is undetermined. Trimming cost V 1 base and J 6 bases, with 10 bases left between them. CDR1 SGHDN and CDR2 FVKESK come from the germline V gene. CDR3 size: 13 residues. The CDR3 bases that were read are TGTGCCAGCAGCCAAGGCCAGGTGGCCGAG. It is translated as CASSQGQVAE. The complete CDR3 sequence is CASSQGQVAEQYF. Together with reference TRBV14 and TRBJ2-7, the CDR3 gives the full variable domain: EAGVTQFPSHSVIEKGQTVTLRCDPISGHDNLYWYRRVMGKEIKFLLHFVKESKQDESGMPNNRFLAERTGGTYSTLKVQPAELEDSGVYFCASSQGQVAEQYFGPGTRLTVT.

Note on this clone: Read data end 3 residues before the CDR3 end; the end is taken from the germline J gene. The chain employs TRBV5-1 and TRBJ2-1, with 13 bases aligning to TRBD2. V was clipped by 4 bases and J by 6 bases; unmatched bases: 7. The CDR3 has 16 residues. Germline-derived CDR1 and CDR2 are SGHRS and YFSETQ. CDR3 DNA (partial): TGCGCCAGCAGCCTCCTAACTAGCGGGGGGGCCAATGAG. This encodes CASSLLTSGGANE. The CDR3 in full is CASSLLTSGGANEQFF.

Partial CDR3 DNA: TGTGCCAGCAGCTTACCCAGGGTCTATGGC. It codes for CASSLPRVYG. The entire CDR3 protein reads CASSLPRVYGYTF. The chain employs TRBV7-3 and TRBJ1-2; perhaps TRBD1 as D (5 bases). From the germline J gene comes the end of the CDR3, since the read stops 3 residues before it. Trimming pared 2 bases from V and 4 bases from J, leaving 8 bases between. From germline, CDR1 is SGHTA and CDR2 FQGTGA. The CDR3 extends over 13 amino acids.

Comment on this clone: Its ends do not fully match the called genes, so a read error is possible. Read sequence stops 3 residues before the CDR3 end, and the germline J gene provides the missing end. V is TRBV7-9 and J is TRBJ1-1, with D tentatively TRBD1 (6 bases). Germline V gene lookup returns CDR1 SEHNR and CDR2 FQNEAQ (reference sequence). This CDR3 has 14 amino acids. CDR3 bases read: TGTTCCAGCAGCTTCGGACAGCTGAACACTGAA. It codes for CSSSFGQLNTE. The CDR3 as a whole reads CSSSFGQLNTEAFF.

On this clone: The read terminates 3 residues ahead of where the CDR3 ends, so the germline J gene completes it. The V and J genes are TRBV7-2 and TRBJ2-3; 9 bases fit TRBD1. CDR1 and CDR2 (germline): SGHTA, FQGNSA. V lost 4 bases, J lost 3 bases, and 5 bases stayed unmatched. The length of the CDR3 is 15 residues. The CDR3 loop reads CASSSGQGLTDTQYF. The covered CDR3 bases are TGTGCCAGCAGCTCGGGACAGGGACTAACAGATACG.

In regard to this clone: The read ends 3 residues early relative to the CDR3; the germline J gene fills the gap. This sequence joins TRBV18 and TRBJ2-3, with D perhaps TRBD1 (6 bases). The germline CDR1 and CDR2 sequences are KGHSH and LQKENI. This CDR3 region has 13 residues. V was trimmed by 4 bases and J by 6 bases, leaving 11 bases between them. The covered CDR3 bases are TGTGCCAGCTCACTTAGAAGGGGGGATACG. Translation: CASSLRRGDT. The full CDR3 is CASSLRRGDTQYF.

Of note for this clone: Sequence at one end of the junction differs from germline and may be a read error. The CDR3 is cut off 3 residues early in the read; its end comes from the germline J gene. The chain recombines TRBV7-9 with TRBJ1-1; D gene uncertain. CDR1 is SEHNR, CDR2 FQNEAQ, per germline (reference sequence). This CDR3 has 12 amino acids. The sequenced CDR3 bases are TGTTCCAGCAGCCCCCGGGACACTGAA. Encoded protein: CSSSPRDTE. The entire CDR3 protein is CSSSPRDTEAFF. The full variable domain, rest sourced from reference TRBV7-9 and TRBJ1-1, is DTGVSQNPRHKITKRGQNVTFRCDPISEHNRLYWYRQTLGQGPEFLTYFQNEAQLEKSRLLSDRFSAERPKGSFSTLEIQRTEQGDSAMYLCSSSPRDTEAFFGQGTRLTVV.

Points on this clone: The observed sequence ends 3 residues before the CDR3 terminus, with the missing tail filled in from the germline J gene. The rearrangement uses TRBV2 and TRBJ1-5, with D tentatively TRBD1 (5 bases). Germline assignment: CDR1 SNHLY and CDR2 FYNNEI. Trimming shortened V by 6 bases and J by 9 bases, and 15 bases separated the two germline ends. The CDR3 length is 13 residues. Partial CDR3 DNA: TGTGCCAGCAGGGGCGCAGGGAGAGGGCCC. This translates into CASRGAGRGP. The complete CDR3 reads CASRGAGRGPQHF.

Comment on this clone: The read halts 3 residues ahead of the CDR3 end, with the missing end drawn from the germline J gene. The chain combines TRBV19 with TRBJ1-2, with D possibly TRBD1 on 5 matching bases. Per germline, CDR1 LNHDA and CDR2 SQIVND (reference sequence). Deletions cut 7 bases from V and 6 bases from J, with 12 bases between. The CDR3 has 12 residues. The covered CDR3 bases are TGTGCCAGTACCTATGGGGGGGATGGC. As protein: CASTYGGDG. The complete CDR3 protein is CASTYGGDGYTF.

Note on this clone: The sequence runs out 3 residues before the end of the CDR3; the remainder is reconstructed from the germline J gene. V is TRBV5-1 and J is TRBJ1-2; TRBD1 matches 11 bases. This CDR3 is built from 18 residues. Germline V lookup: CDR1 SGHRS, CDR2 YFSETQ. With 5 bases clipped from V and 0 bases from J, the junction kept 12 bases outside the gene matches. The DNA read from the CDR3 is TGCGCCAGCAGTGGATGGGACAGGGGGGGATTAGCTAACTATGGC. This gives the protein CASSGWDRGGLANYG. The entire CDR3 is CASSGWDRGGLANYGYTF.